This TCR beta chain originates from a study of T cell repertoires in cytomegalovirus infection. Findings of the study overall: CMV carriers having the relevant HLA were flagged by cumulative public TCR beta family frequency.

Trimming at V came to 2 bases and at J to 0 bases, leaving 4 bases not matched to a gene. This CDR3 is built from 16 residues. This clonotype was detected only a few times. Its cognate antigen is unknown. TCRdb fed the reads into MiXCR, producing one record per CDR3 protein. Found here are just under 500,000 distinct CDR3 sequences, about 33% of them singletons; the top ten hold roughly 16%. This TCR derives from a human donor in good health (CMV status not recorded). Some clones in this sample may be carry-over from other donors' samples. This material consisted of cultured PBMCs, taken from culture after CMV antigen stimulation. This chain links TRBV12-3 or TRBV12-4 with TRBJ2-5, with 9 bases that match TRBD2. Here the CDR3 DNA reads TGTGCCAGCAGTTTATTGGGCGGGAGGGACCAAGAGACCCAGTACTTC. This codes for CASSLLGGRDQETQYF.